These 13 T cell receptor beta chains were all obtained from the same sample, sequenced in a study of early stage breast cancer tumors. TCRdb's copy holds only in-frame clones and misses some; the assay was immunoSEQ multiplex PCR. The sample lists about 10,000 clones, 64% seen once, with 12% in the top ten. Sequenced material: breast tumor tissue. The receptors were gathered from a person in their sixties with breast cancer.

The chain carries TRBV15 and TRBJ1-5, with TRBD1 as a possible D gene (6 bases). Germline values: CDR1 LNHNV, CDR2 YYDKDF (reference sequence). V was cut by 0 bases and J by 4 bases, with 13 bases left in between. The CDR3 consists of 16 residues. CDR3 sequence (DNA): TGTGCCACCAGCAGAGATCGTCAGGGGTTAAATCAGCCCCAGCATTTT. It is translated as CATSRDRQGLNQPQHF.

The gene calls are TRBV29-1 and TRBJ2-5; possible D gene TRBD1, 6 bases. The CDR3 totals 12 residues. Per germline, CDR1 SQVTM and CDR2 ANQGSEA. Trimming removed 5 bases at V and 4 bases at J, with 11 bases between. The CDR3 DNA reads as TGCAGCGTTCCAGGGGTGATAGAGACCCAGTACTTC. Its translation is CSVPGVIETQYF.

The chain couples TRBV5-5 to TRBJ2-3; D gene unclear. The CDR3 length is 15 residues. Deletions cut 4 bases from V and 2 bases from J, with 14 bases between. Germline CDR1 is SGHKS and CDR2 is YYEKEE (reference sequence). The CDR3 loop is CASSPSAKPTDTQYF. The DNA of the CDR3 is TGTGCCAGCAGCCCTTCCGCCAAGCCCACAGATACGCAGTATTTT.

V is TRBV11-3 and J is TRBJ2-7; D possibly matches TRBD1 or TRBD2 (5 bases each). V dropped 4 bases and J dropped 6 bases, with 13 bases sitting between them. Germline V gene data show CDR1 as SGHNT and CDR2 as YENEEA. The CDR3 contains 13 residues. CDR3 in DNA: TGTGCCAGCAGCTCAGGGACCTCTGGCGAGCAGTACTTC. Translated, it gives CASSSGTSGEQYF.

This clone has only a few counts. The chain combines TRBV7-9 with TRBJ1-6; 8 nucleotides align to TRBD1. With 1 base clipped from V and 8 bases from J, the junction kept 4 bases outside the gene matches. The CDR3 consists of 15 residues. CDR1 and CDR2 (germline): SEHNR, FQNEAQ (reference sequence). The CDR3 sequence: CASSLDNRGDSPLHF. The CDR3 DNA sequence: TGTGCCAGCAGCTTAGATAACAGGGGGGATTCACCCCTCCACTTT. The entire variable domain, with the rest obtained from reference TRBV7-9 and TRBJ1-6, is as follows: DTGVSQNPRHKITKRGQNVTFRCDPISEHNRLYWYRQTLGQGPEFLTYFQNEAQLEKSRLLSDRFSAERPKGSFSTLEIQRTEQGDSAMYLCASSLDNRGDSPLHFGNGTRLTVT.

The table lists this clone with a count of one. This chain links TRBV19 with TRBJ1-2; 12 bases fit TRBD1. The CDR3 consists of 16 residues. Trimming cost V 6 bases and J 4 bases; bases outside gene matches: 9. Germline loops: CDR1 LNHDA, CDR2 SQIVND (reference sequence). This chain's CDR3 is CASRPGQGAHGYGYTF. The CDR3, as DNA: TGTGCCAGTAGACCGGGACAGGGGGCGCACGGCTATGGCTACACCTTC.

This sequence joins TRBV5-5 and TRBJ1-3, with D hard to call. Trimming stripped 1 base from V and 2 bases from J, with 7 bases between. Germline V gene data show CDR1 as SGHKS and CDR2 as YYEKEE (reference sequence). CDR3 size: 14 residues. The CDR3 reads CASSLLETGNTIYF. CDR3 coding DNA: TGTGCCAGCAGCTTGTTGGAGACTGGAAACACCATATATTTT.

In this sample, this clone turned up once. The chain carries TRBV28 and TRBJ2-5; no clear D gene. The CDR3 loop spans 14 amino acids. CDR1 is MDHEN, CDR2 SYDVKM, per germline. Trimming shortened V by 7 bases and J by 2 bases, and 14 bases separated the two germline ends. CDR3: CASNPPVQQETQYF. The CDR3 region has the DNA TGTGCCAGCAACCCTCCGGTTCAACAAGAGACCCAGTACTTC.

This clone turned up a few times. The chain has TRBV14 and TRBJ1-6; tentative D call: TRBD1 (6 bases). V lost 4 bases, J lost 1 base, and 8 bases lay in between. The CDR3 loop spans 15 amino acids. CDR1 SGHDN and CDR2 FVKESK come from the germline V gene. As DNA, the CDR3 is TGTGCCAGCAGCCTAGGGGGATCCTATAATTCACCCCTCCACTTT. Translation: CASSLGGSYNSPLHF. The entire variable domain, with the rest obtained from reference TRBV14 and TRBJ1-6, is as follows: EAGVTQFPSHSVIEKGQTVTLRCDPISGHDNLYWYRRVMGKEIKFLLHFVKESKQDESGMPNNRFLAERTGGTYSTLKVQPAELEDSGVYFCASSLGGSYNSPLHFGNGTRLTVT.

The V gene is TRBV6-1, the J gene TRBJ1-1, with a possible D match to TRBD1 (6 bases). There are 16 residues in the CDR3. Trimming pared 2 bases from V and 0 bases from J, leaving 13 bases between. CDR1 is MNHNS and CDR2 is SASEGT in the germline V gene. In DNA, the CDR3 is TGTGCCAGCAGTGAATCGGGGGCGAAAGTGAACACTGAAGCTTTCTTT. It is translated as CASSESGAKVNTEAFF.

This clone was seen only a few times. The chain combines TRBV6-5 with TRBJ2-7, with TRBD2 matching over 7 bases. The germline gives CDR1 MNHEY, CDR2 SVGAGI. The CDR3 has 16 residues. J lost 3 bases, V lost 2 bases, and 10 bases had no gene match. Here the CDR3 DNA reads TGTGCCAGCAGTTACCCAGGAGTGGGGGGGAACTACGAGCAGTACTTC. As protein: CASSYPGVGGNYEQYF.

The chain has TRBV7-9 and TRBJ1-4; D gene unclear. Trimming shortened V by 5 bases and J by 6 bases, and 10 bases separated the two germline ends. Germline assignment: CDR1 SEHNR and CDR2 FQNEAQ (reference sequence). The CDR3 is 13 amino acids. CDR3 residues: CASSLTTHEKLFF. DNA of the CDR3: TGTGCCAGCAGCCTGACAACCCATGAAAAACTGTTTTTT.

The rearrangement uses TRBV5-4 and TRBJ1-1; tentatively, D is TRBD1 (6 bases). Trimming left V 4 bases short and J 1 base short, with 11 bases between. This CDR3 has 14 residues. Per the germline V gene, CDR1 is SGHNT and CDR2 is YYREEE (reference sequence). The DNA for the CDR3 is TGTGCCAGCAGCCGCGTGGGGGCGAACACTGAAGCTTTCTTT. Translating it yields CASSRVGANTEAFF.